This T cell receptor beta chain was captured by sequencing in a study of identical twins. This clonotype was observed a handful of times. A single record per CDR3 protein comes from TCRdb applying MiXCR to the 5' RACE reads. The profile covers about 100,000 distinct CDR3 sequences, with roughly 6% appearing a single time and 10% to 15% taken by the ten largest. The specimen sequenced was memory T cells sorted from blood. The origin of this receptor is a woman aged 45-65 years in good health.

CDR3 DNA: TGCGCCAGCAGCCGAACAGAGCGGGAGGGGACATACGAGCAGTTCTTC. This gives the protein CASSRTEREGTYEQFF. The chain joins TRBV4-1 to TRBJ2-1, with 10 bases aligning to TRBD2. CDR3 size: 16 residues. J lost 10 bases, V lost 4 bases, and 13 bases had no gene match. The germline V gene has CDR1 MGHRA and CDR2 YSYEKL.